The clone carrying this T cell receptor (beta chain) was observed a handful of times. This entry is derived from a study of blood T cells in healthy people across ages. Together with a sample-barcoded 5' primer, a J-beta primer mix was included in a second PCR lasting about 6 to 11 cycles. MiXCR was run by TCRdb on the 5' RACE reads, yielding one entry per CDR3 protein. The sample lists hundreds of thousands of distinct CDR3 sequences, roughly 50% occurring once. The CDR3 extends over 12 amino acids. Looked up from germline, CDR1 is DFQATT and CDR2 is SNEGSKA (reference sequence). V lost 5 bases and J lost 6; bases outside the gene matches: 4.

Sequences were obtained from blood. The TCR comes from a man aged 25 to 40 in good health. V usage is TRBV20-1 and J usage is TRBJ1-2; 9 bases match TRBD1. In DNA form, the CDR3 reads TGCAGTGCTGCGGACAGGGGTGATGGCTACACCTTC. It specifies CSAADRGDGYTF.